These 30 T cell receptor beta chains were sequenced from one sample in a study of human T cells and chemical hapten exposure. Time point: healthy volunteer bleed at 2 weeks. Someone pulled total RNA out of unfractionated whole blood. One entry per CDR3 protein, called by TCRdb with MiXCR from the RACE reads. The sample lists some 120,000 distinct CDR3 sequences; approximately 8.3% were seen once. Sequences were obtained from whole blood. The receptor set was obtained from a male donor in good health. Some clones in this sample may be carry-over from other donors' samples.

The CDR3 bases are TGTGCCAGCAGCCCTAACAGGGGATGGGCCAAAAACATTCAGTACTTC. Its protein is CASSPNRGWAKNIQYF. The chain links TRBV7-9 to TRBJ2-4; 7 bases match TRBD1. Trimming removed 5 bases from V and 1 base from J; junction bases left unmatched: 8. The CDR3 loop spans 16 amino acids. The V gene's germline CDR1 is SEHNR and CDR2 FQNEAQ (reference sequence).

V is TRBV7-9 and J is TRBJ2-2; D may be TRBD2 (5 bases). V shed 2 bases and J shed 3 bases, with 7 bases lying between them. Germline-derived CDR1 and CDR2 are SEHNR and FQNEAQ (reference sequence). The CDR3 sequence is 14 residues long. The CDR3 is CASSLMRDTGELFF. The CDR3 DNA sequence: TGTGCCAGCAGCTTAATGCGGGACACCGGGGAGCTGTTTTTT.

This clonotype was counted only a few times. This chain links TRBV5-1 with TRBJ2-1, with 7 bases fitting TRBD2. The CDR3 sequence is 16 residues long. The V and J ends lost 1 base and 2 bases, in that order; junction bases with no gene match: 6. The germline gives CDR1 SGHRS, CDR2 YFSETQ. The CDR3 reads CASSLFLRETYNEQFF. CDR3 nucleotides: TGCGCCAGCAGCTTGTTTCTGCGGGAGACCTACAATGAGCAGTTCTTC.

This clonotype came up many times. This chain joins TRBV20-1 and TRBJ1-2; D might be TRBD1 (6 bases). This CDR3 has 13 residues. The ends were cut back, 1 base at V and 6 bases at J, with 12 bases in the middle. Germline assignment: CDR1 DFQATT and CDR2 SNEGSKA (reference sequence). For the CDR3, the DNA is TGCAGTGCTAGAGGGCAGGGGTACGATGGCTACACCTTC. Translation: CSARGQGYDGYTF.

In its sample, this clonotype was seen many times. The chain couples TRBV3-1 to TRBJ2-3; D ambiguous. Trimming took off 3 bases at V and 7 bases at J, with 5 bases between the two ends. Germline V gene data show CDR1 as LGHDT and CDR2 as YNNKEL (reference sequence). CDR3 length equals 11 residues. In DNA, the CDR3 is TGTGCCAGCAGCCAGGATCATACGCAGTATTTT. Its translation is CASSQDHTQYF.

This clonotype was counted ten times or more. The genes are TRBV4-3 and TRBJ2-3; 7 positions match TRBD1. The V gene's germline CDR1 is LGHNA and CDR2 YSLEER. This CDR3 has 15 amino acids. V shed 1 base and J 5 bases; nucleotides not matched to a gene: 6. The CDR3 loop is CASSQGRGSGDTQYF. CDR3 nucleotide sequence: TGCGCCAGCAGCCAAGGCAGGGGGTCCGGAGATACGCAGTATTTT.

The rearrangement uses TRBV12-3 or TRBV12-4 and TRBJ2-7, with unresolved D. The V and J ends lost 7 bases and 3 bases respectively, with 13 bases between them. CDR3 length: 13 residues. The CDR3 sequence is CASTFTLSYEQYF. The CDR3 nucleotides are TGTGCCAGCACGTTCACCCTTAGCTACGAGCAGTACTTC.

V gene TRBV19 combines with J gene TRBJ2-1; 8 bases are a match to TRBD2. The CDR3 is made up of 16 amino acids. Trimming removed 5 bases from V and 4 bases from J; junction bases left unmatched: 10. CDR1 and CDR2 from the germline V gene are LNHDA and SQIVND (reference sequence). In DNA, the CDR3 is TGTGCCAGTAGTCCGGCTTCGGGAGGGTTATACAATGAGCAGTTCTTC. Translation: CASSPASGGLYNEQFF.

V usage is TRBV7-9 and J usage is TRBJ2-2; D might be TRBD1 or TRBD2, each matching 6 bases. The CDR3 consists of 17 residues. The V end lost 4 bases, the J end lost 1 base, and 16 bases lay between the germline ends. CDR1 SEHNR and CDR2 FQNEAQ come from the germline V gene (reference sequence). The CDR3 DNA sequence: TGTGCCAGCAGCTCCAGGTGGGGGGCCCGGAACACCGGGGAGCTGTTTTTT. Translation: CASSSRWGARNTGELFF.

The V and J genes are TRBV6-5 and TRBJ2-7; TRBD1 aligns across 9 bases. Germline V lookup: CDR1 MNHEY, CDR2 SVGAGI. The CDR3 has 15 residues. J gave up 2 bases and V 6 bases, and 8 bases lay outside the gene matches. The CDR3 DNA reads TGTGCCAGCAGACCCGACAGGGGGAGCACCTACGAGCAGTACTTC. As protein: CASRPDRGSTYEQYF.

The table lists this clonotype with a few counts. The V and J genes are TRBV15 and TRBJ2-7; D might be TRBD1 (5 bases). The V end was cut by 2 bases, the J end by 2 bases, with 16 bases between. Per the germline V gene, CDR1 is LNHNV and CDR2 is YYDKDF (reference sequence). CDR3 length: 16 amino acids. The CDR3 loop reads CATSRTKAQDAYEQYF. CDR3 nucleotides: TGTGCCACCAGCAGAACCAAAGCACAGGACGCCTACGAGCAGTACTTC.

The V and J genes are TRBV4-1 and TRBJ1-3; no clear D gene. V shed 2 bases and J shed 2 bases, with 10 bases lying between them. This CDR3 region has 15 residues. Germline loops: CDR1 MGHRA, CDR2 YSYEKL. The CDR3 loop reads CASSQSLVPGNTIYF. CDR3 sequence (DNA): TGCGCCAGCAGCCAATCCCTAGTTCCTGGAAACACCATATATTTT.

The gene calls are TRBV20-1 and TRBJ2-1; D not resolved. The V end was cut by 5 bases, the J end by 9 bases, with 11 bases between. Germline values: CDR1 DFQATT, CDR2 SNEGSKA (reference sequence). This CDR3 region has 11 residues. The CDR3 reads CSAPSGFEQFF. The CDR3, as DNA: TGCAGTGCTCCCTCTGGTTTTGAGCAGTTCTTC.

This clonotype was seen at least ten times. The chain has TRBV4-3 and TRBJ2-2; 8 bases fit TRBD1. The V gene's germline CDR1 is LGHNA and CDR2 YSLEER. V shed 0 bases, J shed 13 bases, and the junction held 7 bases outside the gene matches. This CDR3 is 14 amino acids long. The CDR3 coding sequence is TGCGCCAGCAGCCAAGAGGTGACAGGGGTTAGGCTGTTTTTT. Amino acids: CASSQEVTGVRLFF.

The chain links TRBV4-1 to TRBJ2-3; 13 nucleotides align to TRBD2. CDR1 is MGHRA and CDR2 is YSYEKL in the germline V gene. V gave up 3 bases and J gave up 3 bases; unmatched junction bases: 0. The CDR3 runs 15 residues. CDR3 sequence (DNA): TGCGCCAGCAGCCAGGGACTAGCGGGGACAGATACGCAGTATTTT. Translation: CASSQGLAGTDTQYF.

This chain joins TRBV5-4 and TRBJ2-1, with 13 bases fitting TRBD2. This CDR3 comprises 17 residues. CDR1 and CDR2 from the germline V gene are SGHNT and YYREEE (reference sequence). V trimming: 2 bases; J trimming: 9 bases; junction bases outside the gene matches: 11. The DNA of the CDR3 is TGTGCCAGCAGCTTTGGAATAGGACTAGCGGGAGTGGGTGAGCAGTTCTTC. Protein product: CASSFGIGLAGVGEQFF.

V and J are TRBV29-1 and TRBJ2-7; 8 bases map to TRBD1. This CDR3 comprises 16 residues. The germline V gene encodes CDR1 SQVTM and CDR2 ANQGSEA. Trimming took 5 bases from V and 2 from J; bases not matched to a gene: 14. CDR3 in DNA: TGCAGCGTTCTGACCGACTTTGACAGGGGAACCTACGAGCAGTACTTC. This encodes CSVLTDFDRGTYEQYF.

The sample holds a few counts of this clonotype. The chain joins TRBV20-1 to TRBJ2-5; TRBD1 matches at 7 bases. The V segment lost 1 base and the J segment 3 bases; nucleotides outside the gene matches: 8. Germline V gives CDR1 DFQATT, CDR2 SNEGSKA (reference sequence). The CDR3 runs 15 residues. The CDR3 DNA reads as TGCAGTGCTAGAGTCCCGGGGCAGGGGGAAGAGACCCAGTACTTC. It is translated as CSARVPGQGEETQYF.

Worth noting for this clonotype: This could be a read error, since a much larger clone is one nucleotide away. This chain connects TRBV6-2 or TRBV6-3 to TRBJ1-2; D call uncertain. V was cut by 10 bases and J by 4 bases, with 25 bases left in between. The CDR3 contains 16 residues. The germline V gene has CDR1 MNHEY and CDR2 SVGEGT. CDR3 in DNA: TGTGCCAACAGCCCGGTCGACAAACCGGTTTTCTATGGCTACACCTTC. Its protein is CANSPVDKPVFYGYTF.

This clonotype turned up a few times. The rearrangement joins TRBV6-2 or TRBV6-3 to TRBJ2-6, with D unresolved. CDR1 and CDR2 from the germline V gene are MNHEY and SVGEGT. V lost 7 bases to trimming and J lost 0 bases, with 13 bases between them. The CDR3 runs to 16 residues. CDR3 sequence (DNA): TGTGCCAGCATCGATCCTGGGATCTCTGGGGCCAACGTCCTGACTTTC. It translates to CASIDPGISGANVLTF.

Of note for this clonotype: One base away lies a much larger clone, so this may be a sequencing read error. The rearrangement joins TRBV11-2 to TRBJ1-2; TRBD1 is a possible D gene (5 bases). Germline V gene sequence: CDR1 SGHAT, CDR2 FQNNGV. The CDR3 is 13 residues long. CDR3 sequence reads: CASSRDGNYGHTF. As DNA, the CDR3 is TGTGCCAGCAGCAGGGACGGGAACTATGGCCACACCTTC.

This clonotype was seen just once. The chain couples TRBV7-2 to TRBJ1-2; D gene ambiguous. The CDR3 loop spans 14 amino acids. Germline CDR1 is SGHTA and CDR2 is FQGNSA. V was pared by 5 bases and J by 4 bases, with 14 bases between. This CDR3 is CASSPQEGRYGYTF. Written as DNA, the CDR3 is TGTGCCAGCAGCCCCCAGGAAGGACGCTATGGCTACACCTTC.

This chain joins TRBV4-2 and TRBJ1-4, with D uncertain. Looked up from germline, CDR1 is LGHNA and CDR2 is YNFKEQ. Between the trimmed V and J ends, which lost 3 bases and 5 bases, there was a span of 4 bases. The CDR3 is made up of 12 amino acids. The CDR3: CASSQGNEKLFF. The CDR3 nucleotides are TGTGCCAGCAGCCAGGGCAATGAAAAACTGTTTTTT.

This clonotype has just a few counts. The CDR3 protein is CASSQDRLPNSPLHF. CDR3 bases: TGTGCCAGCAGCCAAGATCGGCTGCCCAATTCACCCCTCCACTTT. The rearrangement joins TRBV4-2 to TRBJ1-6; D is unresolved. Trimming left V 0 bases short and J 7 bases short, with 10 bases between. The CDR3 is 15 amino acids. Germline V gene data show CDR1 as LGHNA and CDR2 as YNFKEQ.

Only a few counts were recorded for this clonotype. The chain couples TRBV9 to TRBJ2-7; 12 bases map to TRBD2. This CDR3 region has 16 residues. V shed 0 bases, J shed 5 bases, and the junction held 6 bases outside the gene matches. Germline values: CDR1 SGDLS, CDR2 YYNGEE. The CDR3 loop is CASSVGLAGVVNEQYF. Written as DNA, the CDR3 is TGTGCCAGCAGCGTAGGACTAGCGGGAGTGGTGAACGAGCAGTACTTC.

As DNA, the CDR3 is TGTGCCAGCAGTTTATTAGGAGATGGAAACTATGGCTACACCTTC. As protein: CASSLLGDGNYGYTF. The rearrangement joins TRBV12-3 or TRBV12-4 to TRBJ1-2, with no clear D. The CDR3 length is 15 residues. Trimming took off 2 bases at V and 2 bases at J, with 12 bases between the two ends.

The rearrangement uses TRBV5-1 and TRBJ1-2; the D gene is possibly TRBD1 (6 bases). The length of the CDR3 is 15 residues. Trimming stripped 0 bases from V and 8 bases from J, with 17 bases between. Per germline, CDR1 SGHRS and CDR2 YFSETQ. CDR3 bases: TGCGCCAGCAGCTTGGAGCAGGGGATTCCGCTAGGCTACACCTTC. Encoded protein: CASSLEQGIPLGYTF.

This clonotype was counted a few times. The V call is TRBV11-2, the J call TRBJ1-2; a possible D gene is TRBD1 (5 bases). The CDR3 covers 16 residues. Trimming took off 5 bases at V and 1 base at J, with 17 bases between the two ends. Germline V lookup: CDR1 SGHAT, CDR2 FQNNGV. The CDR3 region has the DNA TGTGCCAGCAGCCCCAGGGATGGCAGGAATAACTATGGCTACACCTTC. Amino acid sequence: CASSPRDGRNNYGYTF.

Only a few counts were recorded for this clonotype. The V and J genes are TRBV29-1 and TRBJ2-1; 11 positions match TRBD2. J gave up 9 bases and V 1 base, and 14 bases lay outside the gene matches. This CDR3 has 17 residues. Germline-derived CDR1 and CDR2 are SQVTM and ANQGSEA. CDR3: CSVEVPLAGGISGEQFF. The CDR3 DNA follows: TGCAGCGTTGAAGTGCCCTTAGCGGGGGGGATAAGCGGTGAGCAGTTCTTC.

The genes are TRBV18 and TRBJ1-3, with D unclear. The CDR3 covers 13 residues. The V end was cut by 2 bases, the J end by 3 bases, with 5 bases between. Germline V gene sequence: CDR1 KGHSH, CDR2 LQKENI. This CDR3 reads CASSPYDGNTIYF. The CDR3 DNA sequence: TGTGCCAGCTCACCATACGATGGAAACACCATATATTTT.